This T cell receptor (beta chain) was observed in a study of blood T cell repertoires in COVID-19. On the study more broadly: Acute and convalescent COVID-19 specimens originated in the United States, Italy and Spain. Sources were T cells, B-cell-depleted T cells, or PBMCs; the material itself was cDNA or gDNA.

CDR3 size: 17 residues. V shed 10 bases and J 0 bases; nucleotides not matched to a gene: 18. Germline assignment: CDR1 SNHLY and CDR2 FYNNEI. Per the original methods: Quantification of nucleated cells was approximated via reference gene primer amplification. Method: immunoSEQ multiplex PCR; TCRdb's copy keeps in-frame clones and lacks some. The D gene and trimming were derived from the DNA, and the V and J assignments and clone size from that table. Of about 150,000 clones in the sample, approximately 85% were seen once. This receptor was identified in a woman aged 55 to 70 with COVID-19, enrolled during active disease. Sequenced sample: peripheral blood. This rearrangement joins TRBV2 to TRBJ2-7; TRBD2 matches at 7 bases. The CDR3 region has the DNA TGTGCCACCTTAGAAACGAACCAGGGACTACCCTCCTACGAGCAGTACTTC. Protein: CATLETNQGLPSYEQYF.